This TCR beta chain was recovered during a study of PD-1 blockade in classical Hodgkin lymphoma. The wider study: Nivolumab was given intravenously to patients at 3 mg/kg every 2 weeks.

Every one of the patients relapsed after autologous stem cell transplantation (brentuximab vedotin exposure was variable). Complete response, partial response or progressive disease was each patient's best response. Study-wide results and caveats: The drivers behind the repertoire differences, possibly disease activity or prior therapy, remain undefined.

In regard to this clone: Antigen unknown.

With 5 bases clipped from V and 4 bases from J, the junction kept 7 bases outside the gene matches. CDR1 and CDR2 (germline): SEHNR, FQNEAQ (reference sequence). The CDR3 length is 14 residues. Profiled with immunoSEQ multiplex PCR; TCRdb holds only in-frame clones, not every one. The sample consists of under 65,000 clones, over 75% of them appearing once. Sequencing was performed on peripheral blood mononuclear cells (PBMCs), taken at baseline. The V and J genes are TRBV7-9 and TRBJ1-2; 7 positions match TRBD1. The TCR originated in a human donor with classical Hodgkin lymphoma. CDR3 loop: CASSQNDRAYGYTF. The CDR3 nucleotides read TGTGCCAGCAGCCAGAACGACAGGGCCTATGGCTACACCTTC.